This TCR beta chain was documented in a study of T-cell reconstitution after alpha-beta-depleted transplantation in children. Using unique molecular identifiers, the investigators prepared the TCRbeta library. A single record per CDR3 protein comes from TCRdb applying MiXCR to the PCR reads. The sample yields almost 500,000 distinct CDR3 sequences, roughly a tenth seen once. Trimming shortened V by 2 bases and J by 5 bases, and 6 bases separated the two germline ends. This CDR3 region has 13 residues. The germline V gene encodes CDR1 MNHEY and CDR2 SVGAGI. The receptor was isolated from a child younger than 10 with inherited bone marrow failure, due to receive a stem cell transplant. The chain has TRBV6-5 and TRBJ1-4; D call uncertain. The sequences come from PBMCs, collected before TCRalphabeta/CD19-depleted stem cell transplant. The DNA of the CDR3 is TGTGCCAGCAGTTACCATTCCAATGAAAAACTGTTTTTT. Translation: CASSYHSNEKLFF.